The rows below give T cell receptor beta chains drawn from one sample of a study of T cells in Graves' hyperthyroidism and ophthalmopathy. TCRdb reprocessed the multiplex PCR reads with MiXCR, giving one entry per CDR3 protein. The table includes nearly 750,000 distinct CDR3 sequences, 35% detected once. The material sequenced was blood. These receptor sequences come from a woman aged 40-49 years with Graves' hyperthyroidism. Each CDR3 is given with its conserved first and last residue. D genes are given only for firm matches.

TRBV4-3,TRBD1,CASSLRDRGEETQYF
TRBV7-2,-,CASSNLGGTRETQYF
TRBV4-3,TRBD2,CASSFSGGAVKTQYF
TRBV25-1,-,CASSEGLPFYEQYF
TRBV7-9,-,CASSLDLREGSEAFF
TRBV24-1,-,CATSDRGNDEKLFF
TRBV5-1,-,CASSLGRGPFRQPQHF
TRBV4-3,-,CASSQEGGNTEAFF
TRBV12-3/TRBV12-4,-,CASSLGGSEKLVF
TRBV6-2/TRBV6-3,TRBD2,CASRTSGSSPYEQYF
TRBV7-2,TRBD1,CASSLKGADEAFF
TRBV7-2,-,CASSLSGVVTEKLFF
TRBV7-2,-,CASSDPRDMANEKLFF
TRBV6-5,-,CASSYFEGSYGYTF
TRBV6-6,TRBD1,CASSSRRSDRGRGHTEAFF
TRBV15,TRBD1,CATSSQVDRGGDEQYF
TRBV9,TRBD2,CASSVGTSGSSYNEQFF
TRBV10-3,-,CAWQFSGANVLTF
TRBV5-6,-,CASSLVSGYGTEAFF
TRBV6-5,TRBD2,CASTRRAGGVGEQYF
TRBV4-3,-,CASSQEGRNGQYF
TRBV7-2,TRBD1,CASSHGQGSGGYTF
TRBV9,-,CASSVEGWDTSRYGYTF
TRBV7-2,TRBD1,CASSQRTGYQETQYF
TRBV11-2,-,CASSFITGSSYEQYF
TRBV4-3,TRBD1,CASSQDRDRGLRSPLHF
TRBV29-1,-,CSVDVGTKSSYEQYF
TRBV12-3/TRBV12-4,-,CASRLRRGNQPQHF
TRBV7-3,TRBD2,CASSPSGGYDTQYF
TRBV2,-,CASIMTALGAFF
TRBV4-3,TRBD2,CASSQVISGREFEQFF
TRBV7-2,TRBD2,CASSRGASGFTDTQYF
TRBV7-2,-,CASSLVSARSSEAFF
TRBV5-6,-,CASSLYAGPLHF
TRBV7-2,-,CASSLVSGAYEQYF
TRBV28,-,CASSSPGADTNEKLFF
TRBV7-9,-,CASSPIQGLGNTIYF
TRBV19,-,CASSRDFPSNYGYTF
TRBV2,-,CASSGAAGSNTEAFF
TRBV29-1,-,CSVADRDYGYTF
TRBV11-2,-,CASSLVGAGPKVEQYF
TRBV5-4,TRBD2,CASSGGLAVETQYF
TRBV7-9,TRBD2,CASSPVASGKNLLNTGELFF
TRBV7-7,TRBD1,CASSSAPGQQETQYF
TRBV6-5,-,CASRGWGLGQETQYF
TRBV5-1,-,CASSLDTGVQAIAFF
TRBV20-1,-,CSAWYPGRSYEQYF
TRBV7-2,TRBD2,CASSLAPSGDGPYEQYF
TRBV12-3/TRBV12-4,-,CASSFVALPNEKLFF
TRBV15,-,CATSRDRYSNQPQHF
TRBV10-3,TRBD1,CASSAIGTGGSGANVLTF
TRBV7-3,TRBD1,CASSSEWGQRYEQYF
TRBV25-1,-,CASSYSSDTSNYGYTF
TRBV6-5,TRBD1,CASRWDRDNSPLHF
TRBV5-1,-,CASSQVTSNTEAFF
TRBV5-6,TRBD1,CASSWDRGTGPLHF
TRBV19,TRBD1,CASSIQGAYGYTF
TRBV25-1,-,CASSDFPQGGYTF
TRBV19,-,CASSGQASGKPQHF